The subject of this entry is one TCR beta chain. Its target antigen remains unknown. No quality values exist for individual bases; no much larger clone is one base distant. V is clipped by 1 base and J by 5 bases, and the sequence between their germline boundaries is 11 bases long. The CDR3 holds 14 amino acids from the cysteine to the phenylalanine. Kept here is only the CDR3 DNA, which spans 42 bases and is read in frame from base 1. According to the germline V gene (reference sequence), CDR1 reads LNHDA and CDR2 reads SQIVND. This record comes from a study of T cell changes during pregnancy in multiple sclerosis (dated by TCRdb to between 2019 and 2020). Background for the entire study: The study examined how the T cell repertoire changed over the course of pregnancy in women with multiple sclerosis.

Library generation was performed with the immunoSEQ multiplex PCR assay. What TCRdb holds here is the immuneACCESS table cut down to in-frame rearrangements. Part of the clones is not present; checked against another copy, under half of the missing clones reflect an unresolved V gene, and the others are unexplained. The sample data list 60,000 to 85,000 clones, and approximately 94% of these were observed just once. The ten top clones hold 0.58% of the sample. Sample: peripheral blood, taken in the third trimester of pregnancy. The sequence is built from TRBV19 and TRBJ2-5; the D region possibly corresponds to TRBD1 (6 bases align). The sequence came from a female donor with multiple sclerosis, enrolled in a pregnancy study. The CDR3 reads CASSIGGRLETQYF. At the DNA level, the sequence is TGTGCCAGTAGTATAGGGGGGCGTCTGGAGACCCAGTACTTC.